The 15 T cell receptor beta chains reported below all come from one sample, sequenced in a study of T cell clonality in common variable immunodeficiency. Profiled with immunoSEQ multiplex PCR; TCRdb holds only in-frame clones, not every one. The table lists approximately 30,000 clones, with no singletons. For these TCRs, the target antigens are not known. Broader study findings: In common variable immunodeficiency, TCR beta chains reportedly carried fewer deletions and N-nucleotide insertions.

Specimen: peripheral blood mononuclear cells. Every receptor here comes from a human donor with common variable immunodeficiency.

This clone is labeled as medium-sized. The read ends 3 residues shy of where the CDR3 ends; the end is completed using the germline J gene. The chain uses TRBV29-1 and TRBJ1-1; D perhaps matches TRBD1 (6 bases). Germline V gives CDR1 SQVTM, CDR2 ANQGSEA. V lost 7 bases and J lost 1, with 13 bases in between. The CDR3 sequence is 13 residues long. CDR3 bases read: TGCAGCGCAGGACAGCTCGCGAACACTGAA. Its protein is CSAGQLANTE. Given in full, the CDR3 is CSAGQLANTEAFF. The variable domain in full, completed from reference TRBV29-1 and TRBJ1-1, reads SAVISQKPSRDICQRGTSLTIQCQVDSQVTMMFWYRQQPGQSLTLIATANQGSEATYESGFVIDKFPISRPNLTFSTLTVSNMSPEDSSIYLCSAGQLANTEAFFGQGTRLTVV.

This clone was recorded many times. Read coverage stops 3 residues before the CDR3 terminus; the germline J gene supplies the remainder. V and J are TRBV20-1 and TRBJ1-5; 8 nucleotides align to TRBD1. The CDR3 is 15 amino acids. Germline V lookup: CDR1 DFQATT, CDR2 SNEGSKA (reference sequence). V shed 0 bases and J 6 bases; nucleotides not matched to a gene: 7. Partial CDR3 DNA: TGCAGTGCTAGAGATACAGGGGGACGTGGTCAGCCC. Amino acids: CSARDTGGRGQP. In full, the CDR3 reads CSARDTGGRGQPQHF.

This clone was found many times. The CDR3 DNA, read in part, is TGTGCCAGCAGCTTGGGGGACAGGGAAGTCGGGGAG. It codes for CASSLGDREVGE. The entire CDR3 reads CASSLGDREVGELFF. The chain links TRBV5-6 to TRBJ2-2, with 9 bases identical to TRBD1. The DNA ends 3 residues before the CDR3 does, and the rest of the CDR3 is filled in from the germline J gene. CDR1 and CDR2 (germline): SGHDT, YYEEEE. J gave up 7 bases and V 0 bases, and 4 bases lay outside the gene matches. CDR3 length: 15 residues.

The sample holds a few counts of this clone. Read data end 3 residues before the CDR3 end; the end is taken from the germline J gene. The V gene is TRBV19, the J gene TRBJ1-2; tentatively, D is TRBD1 (5 bases). This CDR3 is built from 17 residues. Germline values: CDR1 LNHDA, CDR2 SQIVND (reference sequence). Incomplete CDR3 DNA: TGTGCCAGTAGCACCGGGTCGGGGGGGGACTTCAGACAAGGC. Its translation is CASSTGSGGDFRQG. The whole CDR3 reads CASSTGSGGDFRQGYTF. Combining the CDR3 with reference TRBV19 and TRBJ1-2 gives the whole variable domain DGGITQSPKYLFRKEGQNVTLSCEQNLNHDAMYWYRQDPGQGLRLIYYSQIVNDFQKGDIAEGYSVSREKKESFPLTVTSAQKNPTAFYLCASSTGSGGDFRQGYTFGSGTRLTVV.

As to this clone: Read coverage stops 3 residues before the CDR3 terminus; the germline J gene supplies the remainder. This chain joins TRBV5-1 and TRBJ2-3, with 10 positions matching TRBD2. The CDR3 extends over 17 amino acids. V dropped 5 bases and J dropped 0; count of bases not matched to a gene: 9. The V gene's germline CDR1 is SGHRS and CDR2 YFSETQ. The CDR3 bases that were read are TGCGCCAGCAGTGATGCACTAGCGGGGTTTAGCACAGATACG. Its translation: CASSDALAGFSTDT. The CDR3 in full is CASSDALAGFSTDTQYF.

On this clone: The sequence runs out 3 residues before the end of the CDR3; the remainder is reconstructed from the germline J gene. The chain uses TRBV6-2 or TRBV6-3 and TRBJ1-6; 10 bases line up with TRBD1. This CDR3 has 16 amino acids. V dropped 9 bases and J dropped 10; count of bases not matched to a gene: 15. Germline V gene sequence: CDR1 MNHEY, CDR2 SVGEGT. The covered CDR3 bases are TGTGCCAGTCACCCGGGACAGGGGTCCTTAGGGTCACCC. Amino acid sequence: CASHPGQGSLGSP. The entire CDR3 sequence reads CASHPGQGSLGSPLHF.

This clone showed up just a few times. The sequenced fragment ends 3 residues before the CDR3 boundary, so the rest is inferred from the germline J gene. J is TRBJ1-2 and V is TRBV7-9, with D possibly being TRBD1 (6 bases). The CDR3 is 11 amino acids. The germline gives CDR1 SEHNR, CDR2 FQNEAQ (reference sequence). This chain's CDR3 is CASSSDRGYTF. Partial CDR3 DNA: TGTGCCAGCAGCTCCGACAGGGGC.

This clone occurred a few times. The CDR3 is cut off 3 residues early in the read; its end comes from the germline J gene. The V and J genes are TRBV7-9 and TRBJ1-2, with 7 positions matching TRBD1. Germline CDR1 reads SEHNR; CDR2 reads FQNEAQ (reference sequence). CDR3 length: 12 amino acids. The ends lost 3 bases at V and 7 bases at J; junction bases unmatched: 2. The covered CDR3 bases are TGTGCCAGCAGCTTGGCAGGGGGTGGC. It specifies CASSLAGGG. The whole CDR3 protein reads CASSLAGGGYTF. The full variable domain, in which reference TRBV7-9 and TRBJ1-2 provide the parts outside the CDR3, is DTGVSQNPRHKITKRGQNVTFRCDPISEHNRLYWYRQTLGQGPEFLTYFQNEAQLEKSRLLSDRFSAERPKGSFSTLEIQRTEQGDSAMYLCASSLAGGGYTFGSGTRLTVV.

This clone was observed a few times. The read ends 3 residues shy of where the CDR3 ends; the end is completed using the germline J gene. The V call is TRBV2, the J call TRBJ2-7, with 9 positions matching TRBD1. This CDR3 spans 15 amino acids. The germline CDR1 and CDR2 sequences are SNHLY and FYNNEI. The V and J ends lost 6 bases and 3 bases, in that order; junction bases with no gene match: 9. The DNA read from the CDR3 is TGTGCCAGCAGGCGGGTGACAGGGGGAGGCTACGAG. Its protein product is CASRRVTGGGYE. The CDR3 as a whole reads CASRRVTGGGYEQYF.

This clone was recorded many times. Read data end 3 residues before the CDR3 end; the end is taken from the germline J gene. The J gene is TRBJ1-2, the V gene TRBV10-3; 7 bases align to TRBD1. The CDR3 spans 12 residues. J lost 4 bases, V lost 7 bases, and 3 bases had no gene match. The germline CDR1 and CDR2 sequences are ENHRY and SYGVKD. The CDR3 spells CAINRGPYGYTF. The sequenced part of the CDR3 DNA is TGTGCCATCAATAGGGGGCCCTATGGC.

This clone was counted ten times or more. Read coverage stops 3 residues before the CDR3 terminus; the germline J gene supplies the remainder. The J gene is TRBJ2-1, the V gene TRBV5-5, with 8 nucleotides matching TRBD1. This CDR3 has 14 amino acids. CDR1 is SGHKS, CDR2 YYEKEE, per germline (reference sequence). V dropped 4 bases and J dropped 8; count of bases not matched to a gene: 8. Incomplete CDR3 DNA: TGTGCCAGCAGCCTGGGTCAGGGGGCCGATGAG. Its protein product is CASSLGQGADE. The complete CDR3 sequence is CASSLGQGADEQFF.

The table lists this clone with a few counts. The read terminates 3 residues ahead of where the CDR3 ends, so the germline J gene completes it. The rearrangement joins TRBV7-6 to TRBJ2-3, with D tentatively TRBD1 (6 bases). Per germline, CDR1 SGHVS and CDR2 FNYEAQ. This CDR3 contains 16 residues. V was clipped by 2 bases and J by 0 bases, with 12 bases between them. The covered CDR3 bases are TGTGCCAGCAGCTTAATGGGGGCCTTGAGCACAGATACG. It encodes CASSLMGALSTDT. The CDR3, in full, reads CASSLMGALSTDTQYF.

Concerning this clone itself: Read sequence stops 3 residues before the CDR3 end, and the germline J gene provides the missing end. The gene calls are TRBV7-2 and TRBJ2-2; weak D call: TRBD1 (6 bases). V lost 2 bases and J 3 bases, leaving 10 bases between the germline ends. The germline V gene encodes CDR1 SGHTA and CDR2 FQGNSA. This CDR3 is 15 amino acids long. This chain's CDR3 is CASSLQGRDTGELFF. The DNA read from the CDR3 is TGTGCCAGCAGCTTACAGGGGCGAGACACCGGGGAG.

This clone has a handful of counts. Read sequence stops 3 residues before the CDR3 end, and the germline J gene provides the missing end. The chain recombines TRBV7-9 with TRBJ1-2; D is possibly TRBD1 (5 bases). Between the trimmed V and J ends, which lost 7 bases and 2 bases, there was a span of 11 bases. The CDR3 is made up of 13 amino acids. Germline loops: CDR1 SEHNR, CDR2 FQNEAQ (reference sequence). Partial CDR3 DNA: TGTGCCAGCACACCTCGGGGGAACTATGGC. Protein product: CASTPRGNYG. The CDR3 reads in full as CASTPRGNYGYTF. The variable domain in full, with the rest retrieved from reference TRBV7-9 and TRBJ1-2, is DTGVSQNPRHKITKRGQNVTFRCDPISEHNRLYWYRQTLGQGPEFLTYFQNEAQLEKSRLLSDRFSAERPKGSFSTLEIQRTEQGDSAMYLCASTPRGNYGYTFGSGTRLTVV.

This clone was detected many times. With the read ending 3 residues before the CDR3 end, the germline J gene is used to fill in that end. This sequence joins TRBV30 and TRBJ2-5; 8 bases match TRBD1. This CDR3 region has 15 residues. Germline CDR1 and CDR2: GTSNPN and SVGIG (reference sequence). V was clipped by 2 bases and J by 7 bases; unmatched bases: 12. CDR3 DNA, as far as it was read: TGTGCCTGGAGTCACAGGGGGGCGGACATAGGGACC. It encodes CAWSHRGADIGT. The full CDR3 is CAWSHRGADIGTQYF.